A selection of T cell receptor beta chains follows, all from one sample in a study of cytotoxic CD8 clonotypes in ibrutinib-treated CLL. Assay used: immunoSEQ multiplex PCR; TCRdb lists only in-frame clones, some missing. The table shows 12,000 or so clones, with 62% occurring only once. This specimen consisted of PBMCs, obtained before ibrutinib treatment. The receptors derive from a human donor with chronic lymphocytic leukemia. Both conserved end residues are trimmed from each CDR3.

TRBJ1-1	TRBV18	ASSPPNRGTMNTEAF
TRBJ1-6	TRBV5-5	ASSLGQVLNSYNSPLH
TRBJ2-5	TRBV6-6	ASRLGAGVTGAQY
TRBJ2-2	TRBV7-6	ASSPGQGGTGELF
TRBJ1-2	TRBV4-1	ASSQPLFPSGHGYT
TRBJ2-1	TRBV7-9	ASSLKPDRGGEQF
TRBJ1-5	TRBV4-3	ASSHDRGGNQPQH
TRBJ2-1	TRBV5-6	ASSLAGTYNEQF
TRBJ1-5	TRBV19	ASSIGWGWSQPQH
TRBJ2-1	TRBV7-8	ASSLVGLAALWYNEQF
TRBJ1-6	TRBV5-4	ASTYPGTENSPLH
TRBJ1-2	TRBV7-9	ASSLTAGGAYGYT
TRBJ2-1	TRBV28	ASSLRVAGGLYNEQF
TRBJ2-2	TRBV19	ASNKKAGQGGTGELF
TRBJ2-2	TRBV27	ASSSVRGGDTGELF
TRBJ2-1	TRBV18	ASSAGSQLYNEQF
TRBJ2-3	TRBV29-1	SVMGGGGSGTDTQY
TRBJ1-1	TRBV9	ASSVVGGGSTEAF
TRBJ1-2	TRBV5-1	ASSFTGGINYGYT